The clone carrying this TCR beta chain turned up a few times. Its antigen remains unidentified. The V gene end was trimmed by 3 bases and the J gene end by 0 bases; junction bases not matched to a gene: 3. This CDR3 is built from 17 residues. The germline CDR1 and CDR2 sequences are MNHEY and SMNVEV (reference sequence). In the original analysis: Junction-only sequences without quality scores were provided by ImmunoSEQ, so filtering was different. The repertoire was sequenced with immunoSEQ multiplex PCR; TCRdb's copy has only in-frame clones and lacks some. That table gives V, J and clone size, and the DNA gave D and trimming. The sample lists hundreds of thousands of clones, around three quarters occurring once. This entry comes from a study of shared clonotypes between healthy human individuals. About the research overall: Each donor contributed plates that comprised three CD4 naive, three CD4 memory, two CD8 naive and one CD8 memory. Study-level findings and limits: Between several donors, naive CD4 clonotypes were shared at a level of about 5%.

The material sequenced was memory CD4+ T cells sorted from blood. Subset here: CD45RA-negative fraction. The sequence was obtained from a woman between 25 and 40 years old in good health. The J gene is TRBJ2-6, the V gene TRBV27; 9 nucleotides match TRBD1. CDR3 amino acids: CASSFWTGDSGANVLTF. The CDR3 DNA sequence: TGTGCCAGCAGTTTCTGGACAGGGGACTCTGGGGCCAACGTCCTGACTTTC.